Each of the 14 T cell receptor beta chains below was sequenced from the same sample in a study of T cells in Graves' hyperthyroidism and ophthalmopathy. Amplification yielded TCR beta CDR3 regions, with RNA transcripts as the source. TCR CDR3 regions were first amplified by RT-PCR with HTBI primers. TCRdb fed the multiplex PCR reads into MiXCR, producing one record per CDR3 protein. In the table there are about 180,000 distinct CDR3 sequences, about 9.4% of which are singletons. Material for sequencing was blood. The source of these receptors is a woman in her late teens or twenties with Graves' hyperthyroidism that later progressed to Graves' ophthalmopathy.

This clonotype has more than one count but fewer than ten. The chain joins TRBV9 to TRBJ1-4; D gene ambiguous. The CDR3 spans 18 residues. V dropped 0 bases and J dropped 3 bases, with 18 bases sitting between them. CDR1 and CDR2 from the germline V gene are SGDLS and YYNGEE. The CDR3 DNA is TGTGCCAGCAGCGTAGAATCTTTCGGCGGCTTTTCTAATGAAAAACTGTTTTTT. Translated, it gives CASSVESFGGFSNEKLFF.

This clonotype turned up a few times. The V and J genes are TRBV3-1 and TRBJ2-5; D possibly corresponds to TRBD2 (6 bases). The germline V gene encodes CDR1 LGHDT and CDR2 YNNKEL (reference sequence). This CDR3 spans 14 amino acids. V was clipped by 2 bases and J by 2 bases, with 9 bases between them. CDR3 DNA: TGTGCCAGCAGCCAATTTGGGACTCAAGAGACCCAGTACTTC. Amino acids: CASSQFGTQETQYF.

In this sample, this clonotype turned up many times. The J gene is TRBJ2-3, the V gene TRBV20-1; 9 bases map to TRBD2. The germline V gene has CDR1 DFQATT and CDR2 SNEGSKA (reference sequence). This CDR3 is built from 14 residues. V lost 6 bases to trimming and J lost 4 bases; unmatched junction nucleotides: 8. The DNA for the CDR3 is TGCAGTGCGGATGGCGGGGGGGCCCCAGATACGCAGTATTTT. It yields the protein CSADGGGAPDTQYF.

This clonotype was found many times. The J gene is TRBJ2-5, the V gene TRBV20-1, with 8 bases matching TRBD1. Germline CDR1 and CDR2: DFQATT and SNEGSKA (reference sequence). The V gene end was trimmed by 2 bases and the J gene end by 7 bases; junction bases not matched to a gene: 6. This CDR3 is 13 amino acids long. Here the CDR3 DNA reads TGCAGTGCTAGAAGGCAGGGGACAGGGACCCAGTACTTC. Translation gives CSARRQGTGTQYF.

This clonotype has ten or more counts. The chain employs TRBV15 and TRBJ1-2; a possible D gene is TRBD1 (5 bases). Trimming removed 1 base from V and 2 bases from J, with 11 bases in between. Germline values: CDR1 LNHNV, CDR2 YYDKDF (reference sequence). CDR3 length equals 15 residues. In nucleotides, the CDR3 is TGTGCCACCAGCAGAGGGCCTAGACAGAACTATGGCTACACCTTC. This sequence encodes CATSRGPRQNYGYTF.

The sample holds a few counts of this clonotype. This chain joins TRBV28 and TRBJ1-5; D unclear. This CDR3 comprises 16 residues. CDR1 is MDHEN and CDR2 is SYDVKM in the germline V gene. Trimming cost V 3 bases and J 2 bases, with 14 bases left between them. CDR3 nucleotides: TGTGCCAGCAGTTTGAGAATTTTCCAGGGCAATCAGCCCCAGCATTTT. Protein: CASSLRIFQGNQPQHF.

There are many counts of this clonotype. The rearrangement joins TRBV5-1 to TRBJ2-1; no clear D gene. The V gene lost 4 bases and the J gene lost 10 bases, with 12 bases spanning the gap. The germline gives CDR1 SGHRS, CDR2 YFSETQ. The CDR3 loop spans 12 amino acids. The CDR3 DNA follows: TGCGCCAGCAGCGGCCCTAGGTTCGAGCAGTTCTTC. Translation: CASSGPRFEQFF.

This clonotype was detected ten times or more. The chain joins TRBV6-1 to TRBJ2-1, with D uncertain. Germline CDR1 reads MNHNS; CDR2 reads SASEGT. The germline V and J ends were trimmed by 6 bases and 0 bases, with 12 bases remaining between them. CDR3 size: 15 residues. In nucleotides, the CDR3 is TGTGCCAGCAGCGAGTCAAGGAACTCCTACAATGAGCAGTTCTTC. Protein sequence: CASSESRNSYNEQFF.

The table lists this clonotype with a few counts. DNA for the CDR3: TGTGCCACCGGGGGGGGGAAAAACTATGGCTACACCTTC. Translating it yields CATGGGKNYGYTF. The J gene is TRBJ1-2, the V gene TRBV9; D perhaps matches TRBD1 (5 bases). Germline lookup yields CDR1 SGDLS and CDR2 YYNGEE. The germline V and J ends were trimmed by 9 bases and 2 bases, with 14 bases remaining between them. The CDR3 loop spans 13 amino acids.

Ten or more counts support this clonotype. The chain links TRBV27 to TRBJ2-3; D tentatively fits TRBD1 or TRBD2 (5 bases each). Trimming took off 5 bases at V and 4 bases at J, with 19 bases between the two ends. The length of the CDR3 is 16 residues. Per germline, CDR1 MNHEY and CDR2 SMNVEV (reference sequence). The CDR3 region is CASSGNPGTSADTQYF. In DNA, the CDR3 is TGTGCCAGCAGTGGCAATCCGGGGACCTCCGCAGATACGCAGTATTTT.

This clonotype has a count of ten or more. This sequence joins TRBV13 and TRBJ1-1; D remains unclear. Trimming took off 2 bases at V and 8 bases at J, with 9 bases between the two ends. The CDR3 has 12 residues. Germline loops: CDR1 PRHDT, CDR2 FYEKMQ (reference sequence). CDR3 bases: TGTGCCAGCAGCTTAACTCGGACGGAAGCTTTCTTT. Translated, it gives CASSLTRTEAFF. Full variable domain (missing parts from reference TRBV13 and TRBJ1-1): AAGVIQSPRHLIKEKRETATLKCYPIPRHDTVYWYQQGPGQDPQFLISFYEKMQSDKGSIPDRFSAQQFSDYHSELNMSSLELGDSALYFCASSLTRTEAFFGQGTRLTVV.

This clonotype has a count of ten or more. The V call is TRBV2, the J call TRBJ1-1; 8 bases align to TRBD1. Germline values: CDR1 SNHLY, CDR2 FYNNEI. V lost 4 bases to trimming and J lost 8 bases; unmatched junction nucleotides: 6. CDR3 length: 13 residues. For the CDR3, the DNA is TGTGCCAGCAGTGTCGTCAGGGGGCTAGAAGCTTTCTTT. Encoded protein: CASSVVRGLEAFF.

There are many counts of this clonotype. The chain links TRBV5-1 to TRBJ2-2; D not certain. The CDR3 has 16 residues. Germline V CDR1 and CDR2: SGHRS, YFSETQ. V lost 4 bases and J lost 0, with 13 bases in between. The CDR3 DNA sequence: TGCGCCAGCAGCCCCGGGCTCATAGCGAACACCGGGGAGCTGTTTTTT. It is translated as CASSPGLIANTGELFF.

This clonotype appeared a few times. Compared with germline, one end of the junction differs, possibly owing to a read error. The chain joins TRBV28 to TRBJ2-1; D gene ambiguous. Germline loops: CDR1 MDHEN, CDR2 SYDVKM. The CDR3 extends over 13 amino acids. The CDR3 is CARSSGVYNEQFF. The CDR3 DNA reads as TGTGCCCGCAGTTCTGGAGTATACAATGAGCAGTTCTTC.